This T cell receptor (beta chain) is from a study of cytomegalovirus exposure and HLA in healthy donors. With 60 Vbeta and 13 Jbeta primers, the PCR was carried out. Clones were sequenced by immunoSEQ multiplex PCR, and TCRdb holds only the in-frame ones, with some missing. The profile shows 120,000 to 150,000 clones, roughly three fifths of them singletons. Points on this clone: The antigen is not known.

Study results and caveats: Sequence variants that were highly shared formed a cluster that was likely a sequencing artifact. With further analysis later on, most CMV-associated TCR beta chains appeared HLA-restricted. Using the classifier, cytomegalovirus status was reportedly diagnosed with high specificity and sensitivity.

CDR1 and CDR2 from the germline V gene are SGHRS and YFSETQ. This CDR3 has 16 residues. Losses at the gene ends were 8 bases for V and 2 bases for J; bases not matched to a gene: 10. The sample was PBMCs. The sequence came from a woman aged 55-69 years in good health and CMV-seronegative. This chain joins TRBV5-1 and TRBJ2-1; 10 bases match TRBD2. As DNA, the CDR3 is TGCGCCAGTGAACAAGCGGGAGGGCCCCCCTACAATGAGCAGTTCTTC. It codes for CASEQAGGPPYNEQFF.